The TCR beta chain under discussion was sequenced for a study of blood T cell repertoires in COVID-19. The repertoire was sequenced with immunoSEQ multiplex PCR; TCRdb's copy has only in-frame clones and lacks some. The sample includes some 400,000 clones, around 87% seen only once; the top ten take approximately 2.4%. CDR1 is LNHDA, CDR2 SQIVND, per germline (reference sequence). The CDR3 runs to 13 residues. The V gene lost 10 bases and the J gene lost 2 bases, with 14 bases spanning the gap. This clone appeared once. The V gene is TRBV19, the J gene TRBJ1-2; D ambiguous. This clonotype was sampled from a woman aged 60-75 years with COVID-19, enrolled during active disease. What was sequenced was peripheral blood. CDR3 amino acids: CATLRRGNYGYTF. CDR3 DNA sequence: TGTGCCACCCTGAGACGGGGAAACTATGGCTACACCTTC.